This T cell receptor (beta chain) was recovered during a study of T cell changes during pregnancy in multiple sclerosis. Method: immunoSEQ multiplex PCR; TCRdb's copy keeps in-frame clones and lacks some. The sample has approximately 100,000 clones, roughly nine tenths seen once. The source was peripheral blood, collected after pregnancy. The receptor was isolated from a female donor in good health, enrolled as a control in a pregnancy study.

The chain's CDR3 is CSGGTASNEKLFF. The CDR3 DNA follows: TGCAGCGGGGGGACAGCCTCTAATGAAAAACTGTTTTTT. The V call is TRBV29-1, the J call TRBJ1-4; the match to TRBD1 covers 7 bases. This CDR3 spans 13 amino acids. Germline V gene data show CDR1 as SQVTM and CDR2 as ANQGSEA. V was clipped by 7 bases and J by 3 bases; unmatched bases: 5.